This entry concerns a single T cell receptor beta chain. A much larger clone differs by one base, so this may be a read error. RNA transcripts were the source from which TCR beta CDR3 regions were amplified. HTBI primers were employed in first-round RT-PCR, then a second-round multiplex PCR followed. TCRdb recomputed calls from the multiplex PCR reads with MiXCR, one row per CDR3 protein. The table includes about 660,000 distinct CDR3 sequences, 35% to 45% detected once. The data belong to a study of Graves' ophthalmopathy and Graves' hyperthyroidism. Looked up from germline, CDR1 is SEHNR and CDR2 is FQNEAQ (reference sequence). The CDR3 covers 14 residues. V was shortened by 2 bases and J by 2 bases, with 10 bases between the two germline ends. Enrollment excluded any patients with other autoimmune diseases, uncontrolled infections, pregnancy or lactation.

J is TRBJ2-7 and V is TRBV7-9; D may be TRBD1 or TRBD2 (5 bases each). Sequencing used peripheral blood. The origin of this receptor is an adult man with Graves' ophthalmopathy. The CDR3 sequence is CASSLWGTAYEQYF. The CDR3 region has the DNA TGTGCCAGCAGCTTATGGGGGACCGCCTACGAGCAGTACTTC. The variable domain in full, with the rest retrieved from reference TRBV7-9 and TRBJ2-7, is DTGVSQNPRHKITKRGQNVTFRCDPISEHNRLYWYRQTLGQGPEFLTYFQNEAQLEKSRLLSDRFSAERPKGSFSTLEIQRTEQGDSAMYLCASSLWGTAYEQYFGPGTRLTVT.